Listed below are T cell receptor beta chains from one sample, sequenced in a study of T cells expressing NK-cell markers. TCRdb reprocessed the 5' RACE reads and keeps a single row for each CDR3 protein, giving no DNA. This sample contains around 260,000 distinct CDR3 sequences. The sequencing input was blood T cells: a sorted CD56 or NKG2C T cell subset, CD4+ or CD8+ T cells, or bulk PBMC T cells (not recorded which). The receptors shown here come from a woman between 18 and 75 years old in good health. Both conserved end residues are part of each CDR3.

V	J	CDR3
TRBV9	TRBJ2-1	CASSVASRYSNEQFF
TRBV5-5	TRBJ2-1	CASNDRPDPYNEQFF
TRBV4-3	TRBJ2-1	CASSRRVIGGMFNEQFF
TRBV7-6	TRBJ1-1	CASSLVGGVTEAFF
TRBV20-1	TRBJ2-2	CSAPSGGGTGELFF
TRBV18	TRBJ2-1	CASSQTHLAGYNEQFF
TRBV10-1	TRBJ2-5	CASRATLTETQYF
TRBV28	TRBJ2-7	CASGSNNEQYF
TRBV25-1	TRBJ2-7	CASSGSSWTSRSYEQYF
TRBV4-1	TRBJ2-1	CASSQGGGSSSYNEQFF
TRBV7-2	TRBJ2-7	CASSLARAAYEQYF
TRBV10-3	TRBJ1-1	CAISESGQGEAFF
TRBV7-3	TRBJ2-3	CASSLTPQASTDTQYF
TRBV5-1	TRBJ2-7	CASSFGLAGGGNEQYF
TRBV7-9	TRBJ1-4	CASSSFRQGSNEKLFF
TRBV4-1	TRBJ2-3	CASSQEVATSDTQYF
TRBV9	TRBJ2-2	CASTRDQNTGELFF
TRBV20-1	TRBJ2-3	CSARGGTTDTQYF
TRBV5-1	TRBJ2-3	CASSRGGSPGTDTQYF
TRBV4-3	TRBJ2-1	CASSQDGSRNEQFF
TRBV6-2/TRBV6-3	TRBJ1-2	CASSYPSFGYTF
TRBV20-1	TRBJ1-5	CSARAEAGDQPQHF
TRBV2	TRBJ2-1	CASRNYNEQFF
TRBV7-2	TRBJ1-2	CASSLDRGSYTF
TRBV6-1	TRBJ1-1	CASWDGTRANTEAFF
TRBV12-3/TRBV12-4	TRBJ2-7	CASRVVGLEEQYF
TRBV4-3	TRBJ2-2	CASSQGAGGPPTGELFF
TRBV4-1	TRBJ1-5	CASSQLGAGQPQHF
TRBV15	TRBJ1-5	CATSRDLNNRANQPQHF
TRBV7-2	TRBJ2-5	CASSLETSQETQYF
TRBV3-1	TRBJ1-3	CASSQGQGWGNTIYF
TRBV20-1	TRBJ1-2	CSAEETGGRDGYTF
TRBV27	TRBJ2-7	CASSQGGEQYF
TRBV20-1	TRBJ2-3	CSARPPDTQYF
TRBV10-2	TRBJ1-3	CASSVEVAGNTIYF
TRBV11-2	TRBJ2-4	CASSSQWTSGAAKNIQYF
TRBV20-1	TRBJ2-7	CSASDRVAGGLGDEQYF
TRBV6-1	TRBJ1-3	CASSPVIGAGGNTIYF
TRBV2	TRBJ2-5	CASLRRGQPFSYF
TRBV5-1	TRBJ2-5	CASSLQDPQETQYF
TRBV18	TRBJ2-1	CASSPRTGRSNEQFF
TRBV12-3/TRBV12-4	TRBJ1-1	CASSFVGSMNTEAFF
TRBV7-9	TRBJ1-2	CASSLVSSNYGYTF
TRBV6-1	TRBJ1-5	CASREDGDQPQHF
TRBV3-1	TRBJ2-7	CASSHPSGEPYEQYF
TRBV20-1	TRBJ2-1	CSAPPGLAHNEQFF
TRBV20-1	TRBJ2-3	CSAGLAGGPKTDTQYF
TRBV5-4	TRBJ2-7	CASSSDGYEQYF
TRBV7-2	TRBJ1-2	CASSSLSNYGYTF
TRBV30	TRBJ1-2	CAWSVNRGHDRYTF
TRBV7-2	TRBJ2-5	CASSPRGREDLTETQYF
TRBV11-3	TRBJ2-6	CASSLVGTSGAGANVLTF
TRBV11-2	TRBJ2-3	CASSHRGLAGGPRGDTQYF